The T cell receptor (beta chain) under discussion was sequenced for a study of naive and memory T cell subsets. Study outcomes and limitations: RNA-based TCR counts may shift with T cell activation and differentiation. Gini index rose across naive, CM, EM and EMRA in CD4 and CD8.

Germline V CDR1 and CDR2: SNHLY, FYNNEI. The trim removed 6 bases at V and 4 bases at J, leaving 3 bases unmatched. The CDR3 consists of 13 residues. The sample holds a few counts of this clonotype. Its antigen is currently unknown. Two oligonucleotides, mixed equimolar, formed the beta constant-region primer covering TRBC1 and TRBC2. Four rounds of PCR amplified the ligated cDNA using nested alpha and beta constant-region primers plus SP2. MiXCR was run by TCRdb on the UMI-ligation and nested PCR reads, yielding one entry per CDR3 protein. The table shows 15,000 to 20,000 distinct CDR3 sequences, with approximately 9.4% occurring only once.

The sequencing input was central memory CD8+ T cells from blood. The V gene is TRBV2, the J gene TRBJ1-5; TRBD1 matches 7 bases. This sequence was found in a human donor in good health. This CDR3 is CASSPGQNQPQHF. The DNA of the CDR3 is TGTGCCAGCAGCCCGGGACAGAATCAGCCCCAGCATTTT.